This T cell receptor beta chain was obtained from a study of T cell clones after liver transplantation. Study at large: In this trial, immunosuppression withdrawal was attempted within 2 years of liver transplant.

This clone was seen many times. The table came from immunoSEQ multiplex PCR; TCRdb's copy has only in-frame clones and leaves some out. Among roughly 100,000 clones listed, about 86% were seen once. The V segment lost 4 bases and the J segment 6 bases; nucleotides outside the gene matches: 5. The CDR3 sequence is 16 residues long. CDR1 and CDR2 (germline): LNHDA, SQIVND (reference sequence). The TCR was taken from a human patient who received a liver transplant. Part of the T cell pool may stem from the graft donor. The chain couples TRBV19 to TRBJ2-1, with 14 bases lining up with TRBD2. Sequenced here: CD4+ T cells from blood, sampled around 44 months after liver transplant. The CDR3 reads CASSKFGTSGSNEQFF. The CDR3 DNA is TGTGCCAGTAGTAAATTCGGGACTAGCGGGAGCAATGAGCAGTTCTTC.